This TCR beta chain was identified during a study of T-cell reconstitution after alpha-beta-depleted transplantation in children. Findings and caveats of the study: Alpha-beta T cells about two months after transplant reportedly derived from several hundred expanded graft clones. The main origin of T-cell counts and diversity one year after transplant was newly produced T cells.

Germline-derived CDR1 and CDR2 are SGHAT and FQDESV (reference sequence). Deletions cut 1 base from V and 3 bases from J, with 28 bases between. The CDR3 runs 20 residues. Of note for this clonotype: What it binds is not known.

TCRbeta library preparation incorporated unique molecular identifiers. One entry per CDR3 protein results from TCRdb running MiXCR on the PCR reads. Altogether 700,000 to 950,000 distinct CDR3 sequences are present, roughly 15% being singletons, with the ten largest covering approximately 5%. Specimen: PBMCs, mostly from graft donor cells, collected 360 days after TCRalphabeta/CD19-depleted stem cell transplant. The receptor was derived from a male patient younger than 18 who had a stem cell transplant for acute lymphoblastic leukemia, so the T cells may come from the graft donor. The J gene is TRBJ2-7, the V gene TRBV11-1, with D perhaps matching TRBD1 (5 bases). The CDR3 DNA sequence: TGTGCCAGCAGCTTAGGAGACAGCTTCGACCTAACTAAAGAAATCTACGAGCAGTACTTC. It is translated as CASSLGDSFDLTKEIYEQYF.